The entry below gives a single T cell receptor beta chain sequence along with its context. This record comes from a study of blood T cell repertoires in COVID-19. Overall study: Sites across the United States, Italy and Spain contributed samples from acute and convalescent COVID-19. Nucleic acid was either cDNA or gDNA, and it came from T cells, B-cell-depleted T cells, or PBMCs.

Participants came from about two dozen US areas, aged roughly 18 to 90 years. Cohorts were determined from participant-reported clinical history. Germline-derived CDR1 and CDR2 are SGHAT and FQNNGV. V lost 1 base, J lost 3 bases, and 9 bases stayed unmatched. The CDR3 runs to 18 residues. Assay used: immunoSEQ multiplex PCR; TCRdb lists only in-frame clones, some missing. The table lists about 300,000 clones, about 90% of them singletons, with roughly 2.9% in the top ten. The rearrangement links TRBV11-2 to TRBJ2-5, with TRBD2 identical over 12 bases. The TCR was taken from a woman between 45 and 65 years old who had been exposed to COVID-19. Sequenced material: PBMCs or T cells enriched from blood (not recorded which). The CDR3 nucleotides are TGTGCCAGCAGCTTAGCAACCTCTAGCGGGGGGGGCAAAGAGACCCAGTACTTC. Encoded protein: CASSLATSSGGGKETQYF.